These T cell receptor beta chains were read from a single sample in a study of shared clonotypes between healthy human individuals. Produced via immunoSEQ multiplex PCR; TCRdb's table is partial and in-frame only. The sample includes more than 550,000 clones, about 91% seen only once; the top ten take approximately 25%. The sample was naive CD8+ T cells sorted from blood. The source of these receptors is a man aged 30 to 45 in good health. The conserved cysteine and the conserved F or W are not part of the CDR3 here.

TRBJ2-1,TRBV29-1,SVGGLARYNEQF
TRBJ2-7,TRBV7-9,ASSLGELEQY
TRBJ2-1,TRBV28,ASNIFRTSGRQEQF
TRBJ2-5,TRBV13,ASSFFTEETQY
TRBJ1-2,TRBV7-9,ASSLEVDYGYT
TRBJ2-2,TRBV2,ASSERELGTGELF
TRBJ2-1,TRBV5-4,ASSFPGSYNEQF
TRBJ2-3,TRBV4-2,ASSQDPTGLAGPPDTQY
TRBJ2-5,TRBV7-8,ASSLFTEETQY
TRBJ2-7,TRBV29-1,SVENENSYEQY
TRBJ2-7,TRBV27,ASSLGLGYEQY
TRBJ2-1,TRBV6-6,ASSYSWEGDGEQF
TRBJ2-7,TRBV4-3,ASSPDRISYEQY
TRBJ1-4,TRBV27,ASSSLGPWEKLF
TRBJ2-1,TRBV2,ASSSWTGRDNEQF
TRBJ2-3,TRBV6-4,ASSDRAYPTDTQY
TRBJ2-7,TRBV10-3,AIGASAKYEQY
TRBJ2-5,TRBV10-2,ASSDGQVGETQY
TRBJ2-3,TRBV4-1,ASSQRLAGGPTDTQY
TRBJ2-5,TRBV5-4,ASSWLGLKETQY
TRBJ1-4,TRBV2,ASGGHPSTNEKLF
TRBJ1-5,TRBV19,ASSHSGPSNQPQH
TRBJ1-2,TRBV27,ASSFRVGYGYT
TRBJ2-7,TRBV27,ASMGGSYEQY
TRBJ2-1,TRBV5-4,ASKSLTSGGGSEQF
TRBJ2-1,TRBV21-1,ASNKRRAIEQF
TRBJ2-2,TRBV7-9,ASSRPETNTGELF
TRBJ2-7,TRBV29-1,SVVEAGVSYEQY
TRBJ1-4,TRBV7-2,ASTSREGGEKLF
TRBJ2-1,TRBV11-2,ASSLDPSHEQF
TRBJ2-7,TRBV5-5,ASSLFPPQPTYEQY
TRBJ2-2,TRBV7-8,ASSSEPGLAGGRVNTGELF
TRBJ2-1,TRBV5-5,ASSLRASSNEQF
TRBJ1-5,TRBV19,ASSTDGYNQPQH
TRBJ2-5,TRBV27,ASSFRDREGETQY
TRBJ2-5,TRBV5-4,ASSFQGAEETQY
TRBJ2-3,TRBV27,ASSYRDRWGDTQY
TRBJ2-3,TRBV2,ASSEALLAGATDTQY
TRBJ2-2,TRBV28,ASSPTFPSLTGELF
TRBJ2-5,TRBV5-1,ASTLGGEQETQY
TRBJ1-1,TRBV6-5,ASSSTGGTEAF
TRBJ2-3,TRBV5-4,ASSLGYNTDTQY
TRBJ2-3,TRBV30,AWSAGTSGTDTQY
TRBJ2-5,TRBV12-5,ASGLDREETQY
TRBJ2-4,TRBV7-9,ASSQPGENIQY
TRBJ2-1,TRBV6-4,ASRGGTSGVSSYNEQF
TRBJ2-1,TRBV11-2,ASSFRWRDESVYNEQF
TRBJ2-1,TRBV7-9,ASSLQGDEQF